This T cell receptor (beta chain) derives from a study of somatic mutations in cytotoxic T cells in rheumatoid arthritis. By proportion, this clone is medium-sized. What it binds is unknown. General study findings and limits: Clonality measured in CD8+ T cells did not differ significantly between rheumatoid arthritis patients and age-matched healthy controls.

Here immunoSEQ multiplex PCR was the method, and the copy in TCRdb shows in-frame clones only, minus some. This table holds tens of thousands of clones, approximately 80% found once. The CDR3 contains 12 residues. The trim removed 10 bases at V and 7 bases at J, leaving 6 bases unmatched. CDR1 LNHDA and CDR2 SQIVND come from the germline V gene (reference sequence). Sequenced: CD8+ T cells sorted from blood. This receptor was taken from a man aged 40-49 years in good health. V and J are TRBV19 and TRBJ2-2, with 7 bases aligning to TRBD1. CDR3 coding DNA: TGTGCCACTACGACAGGGAACGGGGAGCTGTTTTTT. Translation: CATTTGNGELFF.